The 14 T cell receptor beta chains in this list originate from one sample, sequenced in a study of CD8 T cells in Susac syndrome. Random hexamers primed reverse transcription of about 0.45 to 1 ug RNA. Each CDR3 protein is one row after TCRdb ran MiXCR on the immunoSEQ multiplex PCR reads. The sample includes hundreds of thousands of distinct CDR3 sequences, roughly 90% of them seen just once. The sample comprised CD8+ T cells from PBMCs. The receptors shown here come from a human donor with multiple sclerosis.

The chain uses TRBV20-1 and TRBJ1-1; D is perhaps TRBD1 (6 bases). This CDR3 is 14 amino acids long. The V end was cut by 0 bases, the J end by 6 bases, with 14 bases between. Germline V gene lookup returns CDR1 DFQATT and CDR2 SNEGSKA (reference sequence). The CDR3 spells CSARERTAYAEAFF. The CDR3 coding sequence is TGCAGTGCTAGAGAAAGGACAGCTTACGCTGAAGCTTTCTTT.

The gene calls are TRBV5-4 and TRBJ1-1, with a possible D match to TRBD1 (5 bases). The CDR3 totals 13 residues. The germline V and J ends were trimmed by 3 bases and 7 bases, with 13 bases remaining between them. In germline, CDR1 is SGHNT, CDR2 YYREEE (reference sequence). CDR3 sequence reads: CASSYRGHSEAFF. Written as DNA, the CDR3 is TGTGCCAGCAGCTACCGTGGACACAGTGAAGCTTTCTTT.

The CDR3 loop reads CASSPDRGRAYEQYF. The DNA for the CDR3 is TGTGCCAGCAGCCCGGATAGGGGGAGGGCCTACGAGCAGTACTTC. The gene calls are TRBV7-9 and TRBJ2-7; D is perhaps TRBD2 (7 bases). With 5 bases removed from V and 2 bases from J, the gap between germline ends came to 16 bases. Germline lookup yields CDR1 SEHNR and CDR2 FQNEAQ (reference sequence). The CDR3 is 15 residues long.

The chain couples TRBV25-1 to TRBJ2-3; 11 bases align to TRBD2. Germline CDR1 MGHDK, CDR2 SYGVNS. Losses at the gene ends were 3 bases for V and 2 bases for J; bases not matched to a gene: 7. This CDR3 spans 17 amino acids. CDR3 sequence: CASSDSLAGVLTDTQYF. The CDR3 DNA is TGTGCCAGCAGTGATTCACTAGCGGGAGTACTCACAGATACGCAGTATTTT.

The chain recombines TRBV5-4 with TRBJ2-2; D might be TRBD2 (5 bases). Germline loops: CDR1 SGHNT, CDR2 YYREEE (reference sequence). Trimming took off 3 bases at V and 4 bases at J, with 13 bases between the two ends. The CDR3 runs to 15 residues. Here the CDR3 reads CASSSSSLGTGELFF. DNA for the CDR3: TGTGCCAGCAGCTCCTCTAGCTTGGGCACCGGGGAGCTGTTTTTT.

The chain recombines TRBV4-2 with TRBJ2-1; the match to TRBD2 covers 7 bases. V lost 7 bases, J lost 1 base, and 10 bases stayed unmatched. CDR1 and CDR2 from the germline V gene are LGHNA and YNFKEQ. The CDR3 consists of 16 residues. For the CDR3, the DNA is TGTGCCAGCACCTTCGAAGGGGAGGGATCCTACAATGAGCAGTTCTTC. Its protein is CASTFEGEGSYNEQFF.

The chain is built from TRBV7-2 and TRBJ2-7; 8 positions match TRBD1. The CDR3 runs to 19 residues. Losses at the gene ends were 5 bases for V and 2 bases for J; bases not matched to a gene: 20. CDR1 SGHTA and CDR2 FQGNSA come from the germline V gene. CDR3 sequence: CASSPPEAYRGVDAYEQYF. The CDR3 DNA sequence: TGTGCCAGCAGCCCCCCAGAAGCCTACAGGGGGGTAGACGCCTACGAGCAGTACTTC.

This chain uses TRBV27 with TRBJ2-7, with TRBD1 matching over 7 bases. The CDR3 consists of 16 residues. Germline-derived CDR1 and CDR2 are MNHEY and SMNVEV (reference sequence). Germline trimming cut 0 bases from V and 3 bases from J; bases unmatched to any gene: 8. Here the CDR3 DNA reads TGTGCCAGCAGTTTATCCTCCGGGACAGTTCTCTACGAGCAGTACTTC. Residues: CASSLSSGTVLYEQYF.

This clonotype was recorded once. The V gene is TRBV5-4, the J gene TRBJ2-3; TRBD2 matches 14 bases. Germline-derived CDR1 and CDR2 are SGHNT and YYREEE (reference sequence). V trimming: 8 bases; J trimming: 4 bases; junction bases outside the gene matches: 9. The CDR3 has 16 amino acids. The CDR3, as DNA: TGTGCCAGGACTAGCGGGAGGGCCGTCCGGTCAGATACGCAGTATTTT. This gives the protein CARTSGRAVRSDTQYF.

The V and J genes are TRBV20-1 and TRBJ1-4; tentative D call: TRBD1 (6 bases). This CDR3 has 15 residues. Looked up from germline, CDR1 is DFQATT and CDR2 is SNEGSKA (reference sequence). V dropped 6 bases and J dropped 2 bases, with 16 bases sitting between them. The CDR3 sequence: CSALGGRGTNEKLFF. CDR3 coding DNA: TGCAGTGCCCTCGGGGGGAGGGGGACTAATGAAAAACTGTTTTTT.

The V and J genes are TRBV30 and TRBJ1-2, with D unclear. V lost 2 bases to trimming and J lost 2 bases, with 15 bases between them. This CDR3 is 15 amino acids long. Germline CDR1 reads GTSNPN; CDR2 reads SVGIG (reference sequence). Written as DNA, the CDR3 is TGTGCCTGGAGTCTCCCGCCGGGAGGGAACTATGGCTACACCTTC. This translates into CAWSLPPGGNYGYTF.

V gene TRBV6-6 combines with J gene TRBJ2-1; 9 bases line up with TRBD2. The CDR3 sequence is 14 residues long. The germline CDR1 and CDR2 sequences are MNHNY and SVGAGI (reference sequence). With V trimmed by 10 bases and J by 6 bases, 10 bases remained unmatched. The CDR3 region has the DNA TGTGCCATCGGTGTGGGACTAGCCTCCAATGAGCAGTTCTTC. Protein product: CAIGVGLASNEQFF.

This rearrangement joins TRBV28 to TRBJ1-2; D remains ambiguous. CDR1 and CDR2 (germline): MDHEN, SYDVKM. The CDR3 sequence is 14 residues long. With 4 bases removed from V and 1 base from J, the gap between germline ends came to 10 bases. CDR3 protein: CASSSPGINYGYTF. The CDR3 region has the DNA TGTGCCAGCAGTTCCCCTGGGATTAACTATGGCTACACCTTC.

The rearrangement links TRBV14 to TRBJ2-1; weak D call: TRBD2 (5 bases). Trimming took off 4 bases at V and 4 bases at J, with 17 bases between the two ends. Germline assignment: CDR1 SGHDN and CDR2 FVKESK. CDR3 length: 16 amino acids. CDR3 in DNA: TGTGCCAGCAGCCTACTAGAGGGCCCGCCTTACAATGAGCAGTTCTTC. It encodes CASSLLEGPPYNEQFF.